The clone carrying this TCR beta chain was counted between two and nine times. Its antigen is currently unknown. Germline assignment: CDR1 MRHNA and CDR2 SNTAGT. The CDR3 spans 15 residues. The junction had 7 bases not matched to a gene; V was cut back by 4 bases and J by 6 bases. For TCRbeta, the library was prepared with unique molecular identifiers. From the PCR reads, TCRdb called clonotypes with MiXCR, one entry per CDR3 protein. The data hold 530,000 or so distinct CDR3 sequences, with over 20% observed a single time. This sample was taken from a study of T-cell reconstitution after alpha-beta-depleted transplantation in children. Regarding the study as a whole: At around two months after transplant, the alpha-beta T cells were reportedly derived from several hundred expanded clones that came from non-depleted graft cells.

The sample here was PBMCs, taken before TCRalphabeta/CD19-depleted stem cell transplant. The origin of this receptor is a boy younger than two with Wiskott-Aldrich syndrome, due to receive a stem cell transplant. The genes are TRBV6-4 and TRBJ2-1, with 9 bases aligning to TRBD2. DNA for the CDR3: TGTGCCAGCAGTGGTCGATTAGCGGGAGTCAATGAGCAGTTCTTC. It specifies CASSGRLAGVNEQFF.